The following is a T cell receptor (beta chain) sequence with its context. The test was conducted at deep level. How the authors handled the data: Because ImmunoSEQ provided only junction sequences with no quality scores, the filtering differed. Assay used: immunoSEQ multiplex PCR; TCRdb lists only in-frame clones, some missing. D and trimming come from the DNA, and the V and J calls and clone size come from that table. The sample lists around 2,000,000 clones, roughly 94% occurring once. The data belong to a study of shared clonotypes between healthy human individuals. At the level of the study: For every donor, three CD4 naive, three CD4 memory, two CD8 naive and one CD8 memory plates were used.

The V and J ends lost 1 base and 4 bases, in that order; junction bases with no gene match: 3. CDR3 length equals 14 residues. CDR1 is SGHTA and CDR2 is FQGNSA in the germline V gene. Terminally differentiated effector memory CD45RA+ cells were left out of the naive CD8 fraction, which was CD45RO-negative and positively selected for CCR7. The donor cohort consisted entirely of Caucasian adults residing in Nashville, Tennessee. The sequenced material came from naive CD8+ T cells sorted from blood. The clonotype was recovered from a man aged 18 to 35 in good health. This rearrangement joins TRBV7-2 to TRBJ1-1, with 7 nucleotides matching TRBD1. This CDR3 is CASSLEGAVTEAFF. For the CDR3, the DNA is TGTGCCAGCAGCTTAGAGGGGGCGGTCACTGAAGCTTTCTTT.